These T cell receptor beta chains were read from a single sample in a study of T cell changes during pregnancy in multiple sclerosis. Libraries were prepared by immunoSEQ multiplex PCR; TCRdb keeps only in-frame clonotypes and omits some of them. The table lists about 29,000 clones, about 91% of them singletons. Sample: CD8+ T cells from peripheral blood mononuclear cells, taken after pregnancy. Receptors were obtained from a female donor with multiple sclerosis, enrolled in a pregnancy study. The CDR3 runs from the conserved cysteine through the conserved F or W. Fields, in order: clone size, D gene, J gene, V gene, CDR3 protein, CDR3 DNA. D genes are given only for firm matches. Not all rows give a size; the values are once, few, many and, for expanded clones, a class.

abundance: once; d_gene: NA; j_gene: TRBJ1-1; v_gene: TRBV28; CDR3aa: CASKQAMNTEAFF; CDR3nt: TGTGCCAGCAAACAGGCTATGAACACTGAAGCTTTCTTT
abundance: NA; d_gene: TRBD1; j_gene: TRBJ2-7; v_gene: TRBV7-8; CDR3aa: CASTTDRGLSYEQYF; CDR3nt: TGTGCCAGCACCACCGACAGGGGCCTCTCCTACGAGCAGTACTTC
abundance: NA; d_gene: TRBD2; j_gene: TRBJ2-5; v_gene: TRBV27; CDR3aa: CASSLIGTSGSRETQYF; CDR3nt: TGTGCCAGCAGTTTAATTGGGACTAGCGGGAGTAGAGAGACCCAGTACTTC
abundance: NA; d_gene: TRBD2; j_gene: TRBJ2-2; v_gene: TRBV13; CDR3aa: CASSFGLAGTGELFF; CDR3nt: TGTGCCAGCAGCTTCGGACTAGCGGGCACCGGGGAGCTGTTTTTT
abundance: NA; d_gene: TRBD1; j_gene: TRBJ1-2; v_gene: TRBV14; CDR3aa: CASSQDPYSPGQDNYGYTF; CDR3nt: TGTGCCAGCAGCCAAGATCCCTACAGTCCGGGACAGGATAACTATGGCTACACCTTC
abundance: NA; d_gene: NA; j_gene: TRBJ1-1; v_gene: TRBV19; CDR3aa: CASIQGFNTEAFF; CDR3nt: TGTGCCAGTATCCAGGGGTTTAACACTGAAGCTTTCTTT
abundance: NA; d_gene: NA; j_gene: TRBJ1-2; v_gene: TRBV29-1; CDR3aa: CSVEWGVPSYGYTF; CDR3nt: TGCAGCGTTGAGTGGGGAGTTCCTTCCTATGGCTACACCTTC
abundance: NA; d_gene: TRBD1; j_gene: TRBJ2-3; v_gene: TRBV9; CDR3aa: CASSVTGVSTDTQYF; CDR3nt: TGTGCCAGCAGCGTTACAGGGGTATCGACAGATACGCAGTATTTT
abundance: few; d_gene: NA; j_gene: TRBJ1-2; v_gene: TRBV29-1; CDR3aa: CSAGAPGGYTF; CDR3nt: TGCAGCGCTGGGGCGCCGGGTGGCTACACCTTC
abundance: NA; d_gene: NA; j_gene: TRBJ2-1; v_gene: TRBV7-7; CDR3aa: CASSLDPGMGNEQFF; CDR3nt: TGTGCTAGCAGCTTAGATCCAGGGATGGGCAATGAGCAGTTCTTC
abundance: once; d_gene: TRBD2; j_gene: TRBJ2-1; v_gene: TRBV29-1; CDR3aa: CSVDSTIAGGDNEQFF; CDR3nt: TGCAGCGTTGACTCCACTATAGCGGGAGGGGACAATGAGCAGTTCTTC
abundance: NA; d_gene: NA; j_gene: TRBJ1-4; v_gene: TRBV30; CDR3aa: CAWRPATNEKLFF; CDR3nt: TGTGCCTGGAGACCGGCAACTAATGAAAAACTGTTTTTT
abundance: NA; d_gene: TRBD1; j_gene: TRBJ2-6; v_gene: TRBV11-2; CDR3aa: CASSLTTGLSGANVLTF; CDR3nt: TGTGCCAGCAGCTTAACGACAGGGCTCTCTGGGGCCAACGTCCTGACTTTC
abundance: NA; d_gene: TRBD2; j_gene: TRBJ2-7; v_gene: TRBV4-2; CDR3aa: CASSQDIERGVYEQYF; CDR3nt: TGTGCCAGCAGCCAAGATATCGAGCGGGGGGTCTACGAGCAGTACTTC
abundance: few; d_gene: NA; j_gene: TRBJ1-2; v_gene: TRBV5-6; CDR3aa: CASSSQGNYGYTF; CDR3nt: TGTGCCAGCAGCTCCCAGGGTAACTATGGCTACACCTTC
abundance: NA; d_gene: TRBD2; j_gene: TRBJ2-7; v_gene: TRBV4-1; CDR3aa: CASSQDTGTSGYEQYF; CDR3nt: TGCGCCAGCAGCCAAGACACCGGGACTAGCGGATACGAGCAGTACTTC
abundance: once; d_gene: NA; j_gene: TRBJ2-7; v_gene: TRBV28; CDR3aa: CASSLGSPYEQYF; CDR3nt: TGTGCCAGCAGTCTTGGGAGTCCTTACGAGCAGTACTTC
abundance: NA; d_gene: TRBD2; j_gene: TRBJ2-7; v_gene: TRBV9; CDR3aa: CASSVASGDYEQYF; CDR3nt: TGTGCCAGCAGCGTGGCTAGCGGGGACTACGAGCAGTACTTC
abundance: NA; d_gene: NA; j_gene: TRBJ2-1; v_gene: TRBV28; CDR3aa: CASSLEQGIEQFF; CDR3nt: TGTGCCAGCAGTTTAGAGCAGGGAATCGAGCAGTTCTTC
abundance: NA; d_gene: NA; j_gene: TRBJ2-1; v_gene: TRBV29-1; CDR3aa: CSPFRGSYNEQFF; CDR3nt: TGCAGCCCGTTTCGCGGATCCTACAATGAGCAGTTCTTC
abundance: NA; d_gene: TRBD1; j_gene: TRBJ2-5; v_gene: TRBV5-6; CDR3aa: CASSGGQGFRETQYF; CDR3nt: TGTGCCAGCAGCGGGGGACAGGGGTTCCGGGAGACCCAGTACTTC
abundance: NA; d_gene: TRBD2; j_gene: TRBJ2-1; v_gene: TRBV29-1; CDR3aa: CSVEVAGGGRWVNEQFF; CDR3nt: TGCAGCGTTGAAGTAGCGGGTGGCGGGAGATGGGTCAATGAGCAGTTCTTC
abundance: NA; d_gene: TRBD2; j_gene: TRBJ2-7; v_gene: TRBV2; CDR3aa: CASSDGTSGSIYEQYF; CDR3nt: TGTGCCAGCAGTGACGGGACTAGCGGGAGTATCTACGAGCAGTACTTC
abundance: NA; d_gene: NA; j_gene: TRBJ2-2; v_gene: TRBV4-3; CDR3aa: CASSVGGTGELFF; CDR3nt: TGCGCCAGCAGCGTCGGGGGCACCGGGGAGCTGTTTTTT
abundance: NA; d_gene: NA; j_gene: TRBJ1-3; v_gene: TRBV5-4; CDR3aa: CASSLGWGAGNTIYF; CDR3nt: TGTGCCAGCAGCTTGGGATGGGGGGCTGGAAACACCATATATTTT
abundance: NA; d_gene: NA; j_gene: TRBJ2-5; v_gene: TRBV2; CDR3aa: CASSERRQETQYF; CDR3nt: TGTGCCAGCAGTGAAAGGCGGCAAGAGACCCAGTACTTC
abundance: NA; d_gene: TRBD1; j_gene: TRBJ2-7; v_gene: TRBV5-5; CDR3aa: CASLSGTGGRGEQYF; CDR3nt: TGTGCCAGCCTTTCCGGGACAGGGGGCCGCGGCGAGCAGTACTTC
abundance: NA; d_gene: NA; j_gene: TRBJ2-6; v_gene: TRBV27; CDR3aa: CASSSPLLRDSPGGANVLTF; CDR3nt: TGTGCCAGCAGTTCCCCCCTCCTCCGGGATTCTCCCGGAGGGGCCAACGTCCTGACTTTC
abundance: NA; d_gene: NA; j_gene: TRBJ2-7; v_gene: TRBV5-4; CDR3aa: CASSPQGRTYEQYF; CDR3nt: TGTGCCAGCAGCCCCCAGGGGCGGACCTACGAGCAGTACTTC